Following are 31 T cell receptor beta chains from one sample sequenced in a study of T cells after posttransplantation cyclophosphamide. The assay was immunoSEQ multiplex PCR, and TCRdb's table has in-frame clones only and misses some. The repertoire holds around 23,000 clones, with approximately 98% as singletons. The sequencing sample was made of naive CD8+ T cells sorted from PBMCs. The receptors here all came from a man aged 35 to 55 in good health, CMV-negative, and a related stem cell transplant donor.

J is TRBJ2-7 and V is TRBV7-9; 8 positions match TRBD1. The junction had 7 bases not matched to a gene; V was cut back by 4 bases and J by 2 bases. Looked up from germline, CDR1 is SEHNR and CDR2 is FQNEAQ (reference sequence). The CDR3 has 15 amino acids. The chain's CDR3 is CASSSATGETYEQYF. As DNA, the CDR3 is TGTGCCAGCAGCTCGGCGACAGGGGAAACCTACGAGCAGTACTTC.

The V call is TRBV19, the J call TRBJ2-5; D is perhaps TRBD2 (5 bases). The assigned J gene may be wrong: the sequence end matches TRBJ2-7 better. Per the germline V gene, CDR1 is LNHDA and CDR2 is SQIVND (reference sequence). CDR3 length: 15 residues. The CDR3 loop is CASSISGRNVHEQYF. The CDR3 coding sequence is TGTGCCAGTAGTATTTCGGGAAGGAACGTCCACGAGCAGTACTTC.

This clone was recorded once. This rearrangement joins TRBV4-3 to TRBJ2-7; 9 nucleotides match TRBD1. There are 15 residues in the CDR3. Germline trimming cut 1 base from V and 3 bases from J; bases unmatched to any gene: 4. From germline, CDR1 is LGHNA and CDR2 YSLEER. This CDR3 reads CASSQGGQGGYEQYF. In DNA, the CDR3 is TGCGCCAGCAGCCAAGGGGGACAGGGAGGCTACGAGCAGTACTTC.

The chain uses TRBV15 and TRBJ2-1, with a possible D match to TRBD1 (5 bases). This CDR3 region has 18 residues. Trimming removed 1 base at V and 7 bases at J, with 23 bases between. The germline CDR1 and CDR2 sequences are LNHNV and YYDKDF (reference sequence). The CDR3 here is CATSRALMDISVGNEQFF. The CDR3 region has the DNA TGTGCCACCAGCAGAGCTCTGATGGACATCTCAGTTGGGAATGAGCAGTTCTTC.

The chain recombines TRBV2 with TRBJ2-1, with D perhaps matching TRBD2 (6 bases). Germline CDR1 SNHLY, CDR2 FYNNEI. CDR3 length equals 15 residues. The V gene lost 3 bases and the J gene lost 5 bases, with 14 bases spanning the gap. CDR3 sequence: CASSDWGETNNEQFF. CDR3 DNA sequence: TGTGCCAGCAGTGATTGGGGGGAGACGAACAATGAGCAGTTCTTC.

The chain combines TRBV9 with TRBJ2-1; 12 bases line up with TRBD2. Germline V gives CDR1 SGDLS, CDR2 YYNGEE. The CDR3 is 15 amino acids. The trim removed 5 bases at V and 7 bases at J, leaving 7 bases unmatched. CDR3 bases: TGTGCCAGCAGTCCTAGCGGGAGGGCCCTTAATGAGCAGTTCTTC. This gives the protein CASSPSGRALNEQFF.

The J gene is TRBJ1-1, the V gene TRBV7-2; D is possibly TRBD1 (5 bases). Looked up from germline, CDR1 is SGHTA and CDR2 is FQGNSA. The CDR3 extends over 14 amino acids. The V and J ends lost 2 bases and 8 bases respectively, with 15 bases between them. The CDR3 region has the DNA TGTGCCAGCAGCTTATCTTTCAGGGAACGAGAAGCTTTCTTT. This translates into CASSLSFREREAFF. Variable domain in full (rest from reference TRBV7-2 and TRBJ1-1): GAGVSQSPSNKVTEKGKDVELRCDPISGHTALYWYRQSLGQGLEFLIYFQGNSAPDKSGLPSDRFSAERTGGSVSTLTIQRTQQEDSAVYLCASSLSFREREAFFGQGTRLTVV.

The rearrangement uses TRBV11-1 and TRBJ2-1; a possible D gene is TRBD2 (7 bases). CDR1 and CDR2 from the germline V gene are SGHAT and FQDESV (reference sequence). The V gene lost 5 bases and the J gene lost 5 bases, with 22 bases spanning the gap. The CDR3 consists of 17 residues. As DNA, the CDR3 is TGTGCCAGCAGCCGGGACAAAGGACTAGATTCAAACAATGAGCAGTTCTTC. This codes for CASSRDKGLDSNNEQFF.

The V call is TRBV10-1, the J call TRBJ2-5; D is undetermined. Per germline, CDR1 WNHNN and CDR2 SYGVQD (reference sequence). The CDR3 spans 11 residues. With 11 bases removed from V and 7 bases from J, the gap between germline ends came to 14 bases. The CDR3 coding sequence is TGCGCCGCCATGAGGCGTACGACCCAGTACTTC. Translating gives CAAMRRTTQYF.

The chain recombines TRBV29-1 with TRBJ2-7; TRBD2 matches 8 bases. This CDR3 region has 15 residues. The ends lost 4 bases at V and 1 base at J; junction bases unmatched: 9. CDR1 and CDR2 (germline): SQVTM, ANQGSEA. CDR3 loop: CSVAGGAVRSYEQYF. The CDR3 coding sequence is TGCAGCGTTGCCGGGGGGGCGGTTAGATCCTACGAGCAGTACTTC.

The V and J genes are TRBV14 and TRBJ1-2, with D maybe TRBD1 (5 bases). CDR1 is SGHDN and CDR2 is FVKESK in the germline V gene. This CDR3 has 13 residues. V was shortened by 4 bases and J by 3 bases, with 9 bases between the two germline ends. CDR3 loop: CASSRPGDYGYTF. CDR3 coding DNA: TGTGCCAGCAGCCGCCCGGGGGACTATGGCTACACCTTC.

The chain carries TRBV9 and TRBJ2-1; D might be TRBD2 (6 bases). The CDR3 length is 15 residues. Germline CDR1 and CDR2: SGDLS and YYNGEE. V was pared by 4 bases and J by 8 bases, with 19 bases between. CDR3 coding DNA: TGTGCCAGCAGCCCCCGGGTAGCGGCTAGGGATGAGCAGTTCTTC. Its translation: CASSPRVAARDEQFF.

The chain uses TRBV7-8 and TRBJ2-5; TRBD2 matches at 13 bases. Looked up from germline, CDR1 is SGHVS and CDR2 is FQNEAQ. After removal of 3 bases from V and 0 bases from J, the junction contained 19 bases not matched to a gene. The length of the CDR3 is 22 residues. The CDR3 region has the DNA TGTGCCAGCAGCTTTGATGCGACCTCTCGACTAGCGGGAGGACCGTACCAAGAGACCCAGTACTTC. It specifies CASSFDATSRLAGGPYQETQYF.

The V gene is TRBV4-1, the J gene TRBJ2-2; D is undetermined. The CDR3 spans 12 residues. The germline V gene has CDR1 MGHRA and CDR2 YSYEKL. Deletions cut 3 bases from V and 7 bases from J, with 6 bases between. The CDR3 DNA sequence: TGCGCCAGCAGCCATCTAGACGGGGAGCTGTTTTTT. This gives the protein CASSHLDGELFF.

The chain combines TRBV4-3 with TRBJ2-1; TRBD2 aligns across 13 bases. J lost 9 bases, V lost 0 bases, and 5 bases had no gene match. Germline V lookup: CDR1 LGHNA, CDR2 YSLEER. The CDR3 extends over 16 amino acids. In nucleotides, the CDR3 is TGCGCCAGCAGCCAAGATACTAGCGGGAGGGCCGGTGAGCAGTTCTTC. Encoded protein: CASSQDTSGRAGEQFF.

The chain couples TRBV28 to TRBJ2-7; unclear D gene. This CDR3 has 12 amino acids. V was clipped by 2 bases and J by 12 bases, with 14 bases between them. From germline, CDR1 is MDHEN and CDR2 SYDVKM. The CDR3 bases are TGTGCCAGCAGTTTAGGCGGAGTGTTTTCGTACTTC. It translates to CASSLGGVFSYF.

V gene TRBV27 combines with J gene TRBJ2-1, with 9 bases aligning to TRBD1. V dropped 5 bases and J dropped 2; count of bases not matched to a gene: 4. Germline V lookup: CDR1 MNHEY, CDR2 SMNVEV (reference sequence). CDR3 length: 15 residues. The CDR3, as DNA: TGTGCCAGCAGTACGACAGGGGGACCCTACAATGAGCAGTTCTTC. This gives the protein CASSTTGGPYNEQFF.

The chain combines TRBV28 with TRBJ1-2, with 11 bases aligning to TRBD1. Germline CDR1 is MDHEN and CDR2 is SYDVKM. J gave up 7 bases and V 2 bases, and 6 bases lay outside the gene matches. The CDR3 contains 15 residues. The CDR3 DNA sequence: TGTGCCAGCAGTTTACGAGGACAGGGGGCTGCTGGCTACACCTTC. It codes for CASSLRGQGAAGYTF.

The rearrangement joins TRBV27 to TRBJ2-1, with D unresolved. CDR1 MNHEY and CDR2 SMNVEV come from the germline V gene (reference sequence). The CDR3 covers 16 residues. The V end lost 6 bases, the J end lost 0 bases, and 15 bases lay between the germline ends. The CDR3 DNA is TGTGCCAGCAGACCCCTTCTGGAGAGCTCCTACAATGAGCAGTTCTTC. It yields the protein CASRPLLESSYNEQFF.

CDR3 loop: CASSSRTSGYEQYF. The CDR3 nucleotides are TGTGCCAGCAGCTCCCGGACTAGCGGCTACGAGCAGTACTTC. The genes are TRBV7-6 and TRBJ2-7, with 10 positions matching TRBD2. This CDR3 region has 14 residues. Germline CDR1 is SGHVS and CDR2 is FNYEAQ. Trimming removed 4 bases from V and 3 bases from J; junction bases left unmatched: 3.

The chain joins TRBV7-8 to TRBJ2-6; D is unclear. Germline values: CDR1 SGHVS, CDR2 FQNEAQ. The CDR3 sequence is 15 residues long. V lost 1 base, J lost 0 bases, and 4 bases lay in between. This CDR3 is CASSLGGSGANVLTF. The DNA of the CDR3 is TGTGCCAGCAGCTTAGGCGGCTCTGGGGCCAACGTCCTGACTTTC. The full variable domain, with the rest looked up from reference TRBV7-8 and TRBJ2-6, is GAGVSQSPRYKVAKRGQDVALRCDPISGHVSLFWYQQALGQGPEFLTYFQNEAQLDKSGLPSDRFFAERPEGSVSTLKIQRTQQEDSAVYLCASSLGGSGANVLTFGAGSRLTVL.

The V and J genes are TRBV7-2 and TRBJ2-1; D perhaps matches TRBD2 (5 bases). Germline CDR1 is SGHTA and CDR2 is FQGNSA. V was cut by 1 base and J by 0 bases, with 7 bases left in between. The CDR3 has 15 residues. The chain's CDR3 is CASSLDGDSYNEQFF. CDR3 nucleotides: TGTGCCAGCAGCTTAGACGGGGACTCCTACAATGAGCAGTTCTTC.

The genes are TRBV6-1 and TRBJ2-7; the D gene is possibly TRBD2 (6 bases). Per the germline V gene, CDR1 is MNHNS and CDR2 is SASEGT. Trimming cost V 8 bases and J 2 bases, with 16 bases left between them. The CDR3 totals 14 residues. In nucleotides, the CDR3 is TGTGCCAGCCGGGGGACGGGGGACCCCTACGAGCAGTACTTC. It specifies CASRGTGDPYEQYF.

V is TRBV28 and J is TRBJ1-1, with TRBD1 matching 7 bases. V was clipped by 5 bases and J by 5 bases; unmatched bases: 5. This CDR3 spans 13 amino acids. The germline V gene has CDR1 MDHEN and CDR2 SYDVKM. Written as DNA, the CDR3 is TGTGCCAGCAGTAATACAGGGGAGACTGAAGCTTTCTTT. It yields the protein CASSNTGETEAFF. The full variable domain, rest sourced from reference TRBV28 and TRBJ1-1, is DVKVTQSSRYLVKRTGEKVFLECVQDMDHENMFWYRQDPGLGLRLIYFSYDVKMKEKGDIPEGYSVSREKKERFSLILESASTNQTSMYLCASSNTGETEAFFGQGTRLTVV.

The gene calls are TRBV4-1 and TRBJ1-1, with 8 positions matching TRBD1. The V segment lost 1 base and the J segment 3 bases; nucleotides outside the gene matches: 7. This CDR3 is 16 amino acids long. CDR1 MGHRA and CDR2 YSYEKL come from the germline V gene. CDR3 nucleotide sequence: TGCGCCAGCAGCCAAGTCGCTCCGACAGGGGACACTGAAGCTTTCTTT. Residues: CASSQVAPTGDTEAFF.

The V and J genes are TRBV7-8 and TRBJ2-4; 10 bases agree with TRBD1. The J segment lost 5 bases and the V segment lost 1 base, leaving 11 bases of the junction unmatched. From germline, CDR1 is SGHVS and CDR2 FQNEAQ. This CDR3 has 18 amino acids. The CDR3 DNA reads TGTGCCAGCAGCTTAGTGTTTAATCGACAGGGGGCAGAAAACATTCAGTACTTC. Its protein product is CASSLVFNRQGAENIQYF.

The chain has TRBV19 and TRBJ2-1, with D perhaps matching TRBD2 (5 bases). This CDR3 is 14 amino acids long. V gave up 3 bases and J gave up 7 bases, with 13 bases separating them. Germline CDR1 and CDR2: LNHDA and SQIVND (reference sequence). The CDR3 bases are TGTGCCAGTAGTATGGAACTAGACCTAAATGAGCAGTTCTTC. It specifies CASSMELDLNEQFF.

This chain uses TRBV5-1 with TRBJ2-7; 11 bases align to TRBD2. V trimming: 3 bases; J trimming: 3 bases; junction bases outside the gene matches: 5. Germline CDR1 is SGHRS and CDR2 is YFSETQ. The CDR3 is 15 residues long. CDR3 sequence: CASSYGTSGSYEQYF. DNA for the CDR3: TGCGCCAGCAGCTACGGTACTAGCGGGAGCTACGAGCAGTACTTC.

The chain has TRBV19 and TRBJ1-1; TRBD1 agrees at 10 bases. The V gene end was trimmed by 3 bases and the J gene end by 5 bases; junction bases not matched to a gene: 3. Per the germline V gene, CDR1 is LNHDA and CDR2 is SQIVND (reference sequence). This CDR3 contains 14 residues. The chain's CDR3 is CASSIGTGETEAFF. Written as DNA, the CDR3 is TGTGCCAGTAGTATTGGGACAGGGGAGACTGAAGCTTTCTTT.

The rearrangement uses TRBV28 and TRBJ2-4; 11 bases line up with TRBD2. Per the germline V gene, CDR1 is MDHEN and CDR2 is SYDVKM. Trimming removed 3 bases from V and 12 bases from J; junction bases left unmatched: 19. The CDR3 is made up of 18 amino acids. The DNA for the CDR3 is TGTGCCAGCAGTTTGGAGTTCGTACTAGCGGGAGAAGAGGACAGTCAGTACTTC. Encoded protein: CASSLEFVLAGEEDSQYF.

The rearrangement uses TRBV4-1 and TRBJ2-7; 8 bases match TRBD1. V lost 4 bases, J lost 5 bases, and 4 bases stayed unmatched. Germline V lookup: CDR1 MGHRA, CDR2 YSYEKL. There are 13 residues in the CDR3. The CDR3 coding sequence is TGCGCCAGCAGCCTCCGGACAGGGAACGAGCAGTACTTC. It translates to CASSLRTGNEQYF.